This TCR beta chain was profiled in a study of PD-L1 blockade in urothelial cancer. As for the study in general: Men with urothelial cancer arising in the bladder made up about 85% of the roughly 30 patients. Blood underwent analysis 3 weeks (second dose) and 6 weeks after treatment began. A median about 140,000 T cells were found in blood samples.

Assay: immunoSEQ multiplex PCR; the TCRdb copy retains only in-frame clones and omits some. This sample has approximately 58,000 clones; around 79% occur once, and the top ten carry 4% to 5.5%. CDR3 size: 17 residues. V trimming: 2 bases; J trimming: 1 base; junction bases outside the gene matches: 8. Germline CDR1 SNHLY, CDR2 FYNNEI. Per patient, between 1 and 8 samples were collected at pretreatment and on-treatment time points. The TCR comes from a man between 65 and 79 years old with urothelial cancer. Here the sequenced sample was PBMCs, taken around atezolizumab (anti-PD-L1) treatment. V gene TRBV2 combines with J gene TRBJ1-1, with TRBD1 identical over 9 bases. The CDR3 region has the DNA TGTGCCAGCAGTGAAATAGGACAGGGGCGCGGGAACACTGAAGCTTTCTTT. This translates into CASSEIGQGRGNTEAFF.